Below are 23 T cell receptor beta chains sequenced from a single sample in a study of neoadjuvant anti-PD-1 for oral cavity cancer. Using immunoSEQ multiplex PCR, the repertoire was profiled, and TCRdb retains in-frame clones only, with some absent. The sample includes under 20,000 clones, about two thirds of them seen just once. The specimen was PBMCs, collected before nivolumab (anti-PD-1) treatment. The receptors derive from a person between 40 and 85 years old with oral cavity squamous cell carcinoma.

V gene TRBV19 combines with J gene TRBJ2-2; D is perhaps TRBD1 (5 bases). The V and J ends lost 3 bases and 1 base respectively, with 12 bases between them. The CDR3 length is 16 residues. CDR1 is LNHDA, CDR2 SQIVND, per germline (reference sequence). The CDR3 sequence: CASSILRGQNTGELFF. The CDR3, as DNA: TGTGCCAGTAGTATTTTAAGGGGCCAGAACACCGGGGAGCTGTTTTTT.

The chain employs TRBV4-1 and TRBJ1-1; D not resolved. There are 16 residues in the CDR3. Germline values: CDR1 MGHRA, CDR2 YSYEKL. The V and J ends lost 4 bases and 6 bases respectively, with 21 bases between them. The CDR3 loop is CASSLLVGLDNAEAFF. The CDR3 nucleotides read TGCGCCAGCAGCCTACTCGTGGGGTTGGATAACGCTGAAGCTTTCTTT.

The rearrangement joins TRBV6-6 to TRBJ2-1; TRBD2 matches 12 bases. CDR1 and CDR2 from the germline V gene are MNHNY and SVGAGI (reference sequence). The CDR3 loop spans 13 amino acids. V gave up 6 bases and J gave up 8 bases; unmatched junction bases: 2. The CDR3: CASRTSGGDEQFF. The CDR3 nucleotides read TGTGCCAGCAGGACTAGCGGGGGAGATGAGCAGTTCTTC.

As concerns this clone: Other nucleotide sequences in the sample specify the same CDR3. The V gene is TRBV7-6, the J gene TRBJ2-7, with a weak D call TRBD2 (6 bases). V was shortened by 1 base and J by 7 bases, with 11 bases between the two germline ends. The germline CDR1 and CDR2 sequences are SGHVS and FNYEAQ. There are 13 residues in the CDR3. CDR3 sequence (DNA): TGTGCCAGCAGCTTAGGCCGGGGGTGGGAGCAGTACTTC. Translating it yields CASSLGRGWEQYF.

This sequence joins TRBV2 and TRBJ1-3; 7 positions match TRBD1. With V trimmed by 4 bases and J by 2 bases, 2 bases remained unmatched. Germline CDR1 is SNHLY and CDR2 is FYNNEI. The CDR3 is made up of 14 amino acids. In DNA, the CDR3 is TGTGCCAGCAGTGGAGGGGGCCCTGGAAACACCATATATTTT. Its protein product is CASSGGGPGNTIYF.

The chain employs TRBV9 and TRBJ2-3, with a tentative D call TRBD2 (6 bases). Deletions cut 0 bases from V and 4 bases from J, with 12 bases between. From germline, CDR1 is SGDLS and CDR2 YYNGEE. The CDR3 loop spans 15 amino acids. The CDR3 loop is CASSVATREADTQYF. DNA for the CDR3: TGTGCCAGCAGCGTAGCGACTAGGGAGGCAGATACGCAGTATTTT.

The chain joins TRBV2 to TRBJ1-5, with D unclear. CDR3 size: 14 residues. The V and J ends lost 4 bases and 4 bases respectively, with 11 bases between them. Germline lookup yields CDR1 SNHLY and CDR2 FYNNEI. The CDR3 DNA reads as TGTGCCAGCAGTGCGGATCTACCTAATCAGCCCCAGCATTTT. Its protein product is CASSADLPNQPQHF.

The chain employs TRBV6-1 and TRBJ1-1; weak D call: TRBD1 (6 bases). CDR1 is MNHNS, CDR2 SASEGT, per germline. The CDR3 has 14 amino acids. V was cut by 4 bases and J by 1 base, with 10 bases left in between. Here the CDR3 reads CASSAWDKNTEAFF. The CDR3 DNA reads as TGTGCCAGCAGTGCGTGGGACAAGAACACTGAAGCTTTCTTT.

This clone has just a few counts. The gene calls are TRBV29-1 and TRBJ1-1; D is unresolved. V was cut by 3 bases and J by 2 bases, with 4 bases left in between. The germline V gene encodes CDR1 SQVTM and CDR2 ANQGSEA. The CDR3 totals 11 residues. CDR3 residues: CSVDSNTEAFF. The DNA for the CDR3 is TGCAGCGTTGACAGCAACACTGAAGCTTTCTTT.

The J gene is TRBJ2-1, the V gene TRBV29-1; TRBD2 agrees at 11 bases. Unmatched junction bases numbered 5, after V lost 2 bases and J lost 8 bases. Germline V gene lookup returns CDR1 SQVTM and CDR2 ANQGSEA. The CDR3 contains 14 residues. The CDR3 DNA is TGCAGCGTTGAAATTACTAGCGGGGGAGATGAGCAGTTCTTC. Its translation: CSVEITSGGDEQFF.

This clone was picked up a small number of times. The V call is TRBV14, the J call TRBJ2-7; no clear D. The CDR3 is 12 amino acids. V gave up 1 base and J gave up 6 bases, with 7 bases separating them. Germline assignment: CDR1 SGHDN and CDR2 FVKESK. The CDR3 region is CASSQVTGEQYF. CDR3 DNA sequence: TGTGCCAGCAGCCAAGTAACGGGCGAGCAGTACTTC. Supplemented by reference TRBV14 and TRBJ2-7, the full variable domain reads EAGVTQFPSHSVIEKGQTVTLRCDPISGHDNLYWYRRVMGKEIKFLLHFVKESKQDESGMPNNRFLAERTGGTYSTLKVQPAELEDSGVYFCASSQVTGEQYFGPGTRLTVT.

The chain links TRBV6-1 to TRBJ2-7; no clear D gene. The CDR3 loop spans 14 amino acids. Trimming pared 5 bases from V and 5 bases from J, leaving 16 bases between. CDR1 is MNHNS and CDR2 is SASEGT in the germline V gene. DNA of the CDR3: TGTGCCAGCAGTATCCCCCGGGCCCACCACGAGCAGTACTTC. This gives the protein CASSIPRAHHEQYF.

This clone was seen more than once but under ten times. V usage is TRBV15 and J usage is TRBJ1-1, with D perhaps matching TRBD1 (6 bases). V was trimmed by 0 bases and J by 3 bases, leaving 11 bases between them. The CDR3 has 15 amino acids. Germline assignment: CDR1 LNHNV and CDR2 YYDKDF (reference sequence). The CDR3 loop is CATSRDLRGDTEAFF. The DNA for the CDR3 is TGTGCCACCAGCAGAGATCTCAGGGGCGACACTGAAGCTTTCTTT.

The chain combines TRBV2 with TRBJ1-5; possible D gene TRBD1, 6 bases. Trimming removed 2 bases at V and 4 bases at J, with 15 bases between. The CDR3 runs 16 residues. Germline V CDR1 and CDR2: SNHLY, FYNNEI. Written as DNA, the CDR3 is TGTGCCAGCAGTGAACTGTGGGGGGCGGGAAATCAGCCCCAGCATTTT. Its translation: CASSELWGAGNQPQHF.

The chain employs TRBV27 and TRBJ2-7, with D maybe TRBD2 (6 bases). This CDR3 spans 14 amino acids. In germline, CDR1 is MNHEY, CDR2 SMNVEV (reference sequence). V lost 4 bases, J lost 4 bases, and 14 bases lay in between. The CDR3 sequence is CASSWRAGGYEQYF. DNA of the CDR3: TGTGCCAGCAGTTGGCGGGCCGGAGGGTACGAGCAGTACTTC.

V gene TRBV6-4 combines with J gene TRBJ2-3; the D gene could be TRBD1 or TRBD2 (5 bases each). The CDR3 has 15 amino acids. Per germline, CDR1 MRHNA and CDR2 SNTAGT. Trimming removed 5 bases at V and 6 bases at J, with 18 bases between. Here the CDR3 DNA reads TGTGCCAGCAGTACAACCGGGACCCCGAGTGATACGCAGTATTTT. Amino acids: CASSTTGTPSDTQYF.

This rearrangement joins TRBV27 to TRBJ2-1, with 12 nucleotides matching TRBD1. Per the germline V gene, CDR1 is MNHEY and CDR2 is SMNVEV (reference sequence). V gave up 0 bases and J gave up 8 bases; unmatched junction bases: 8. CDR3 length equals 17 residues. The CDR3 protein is CASSLSPSGQGADEQFF. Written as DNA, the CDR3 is TGTGCCAGCAGTTTATCTCCATCGGGACAGGGGGCCGATGAGCAGTTCTTC.

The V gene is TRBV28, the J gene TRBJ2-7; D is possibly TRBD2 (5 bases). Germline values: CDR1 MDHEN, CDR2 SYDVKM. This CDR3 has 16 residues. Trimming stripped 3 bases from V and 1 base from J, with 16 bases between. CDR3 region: CASSFSYSSPSYEQYF. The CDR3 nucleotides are TGTGCCAGCAGTTTCTCATATTCTAGCCCTTCCTACGAGCAGTACTTC.

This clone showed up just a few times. CDR3 amino acids: CASSSRDPGELFF. In DNA, the CDR3 is TGTGCCAGCAGCTCCAGGGATCCCGGGGAGCTGTTTTTT. The V gene is TRBV11-3, the J gene TRBJ2-2; a weak D match, TRBD1 (5 bases). V lost 4 bases and J lost 6, with 9 bases in between. Germline V CDR1 and CDR2: SGHNT, YENEEA. The CDR3 spans 13 residues.

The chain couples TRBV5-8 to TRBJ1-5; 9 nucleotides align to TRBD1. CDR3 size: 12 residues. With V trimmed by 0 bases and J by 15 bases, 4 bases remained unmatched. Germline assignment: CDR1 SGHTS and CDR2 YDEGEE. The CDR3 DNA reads TGTGCCAGCAGCTTGGAACCGGGACAGGGGCATTTT. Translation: CASSLEPGQGHF.

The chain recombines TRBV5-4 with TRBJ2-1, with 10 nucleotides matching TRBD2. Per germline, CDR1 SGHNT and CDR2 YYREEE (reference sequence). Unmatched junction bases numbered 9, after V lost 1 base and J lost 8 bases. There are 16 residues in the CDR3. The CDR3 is CASSLLTLAGVHEQFF. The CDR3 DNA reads TGTGCCAGCAGCTTGCTCACGCTAGCGGGAGTGCATGAGCAGTTCTTC.

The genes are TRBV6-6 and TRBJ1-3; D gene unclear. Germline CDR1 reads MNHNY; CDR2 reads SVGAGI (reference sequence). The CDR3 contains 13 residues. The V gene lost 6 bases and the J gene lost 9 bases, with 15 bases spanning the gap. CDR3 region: CASRPGRPSTIYF. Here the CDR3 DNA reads TGTGCCAGCAGGCCCGGACGGCCTTCCACCATATATTTT.

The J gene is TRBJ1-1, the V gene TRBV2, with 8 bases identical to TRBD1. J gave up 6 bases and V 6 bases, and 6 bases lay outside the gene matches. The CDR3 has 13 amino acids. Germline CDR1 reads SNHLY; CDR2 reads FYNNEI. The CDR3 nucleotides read TGTGCCAGCAGGGACAGGGTTGCTGCTGAAGCTTTCTTT. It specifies CASRDRVAAEAFF.